The 26 T cell receptor beta chains in this list originate from one sample, sequenced in a study of cytomegalovirus exposure and HLA in healthy donors. Assay used: immunoSEQ multiplex PCR; TCRdb lists only in-frame clones, some missing. The sample carries more than 95,000 clones, approximately 90% recorded once. Sequencing was carried out using PBMCs. The source is a woman between 18 and 29 years old in good health and CMV-seropositive.

This clone has only a few counts. This chain joins TRBV12-5 and TRBJ2-2; D ambiguous. With 3 bases removed from V and 5 bases from J, the gap between germline ends came to 31 bases. This CDR3 is 21 amino acids long. CDR1 is LGHNT, CDR2 FRNRAP, per germline. CDR3 region: CASGFFSPLSPFAGETGELFF. CDR3 in DNA: TGTGCTAGTGGTTTTTTCTCCCCCCTCAGTCCGTTCGCCGGAGAAACCGGGGAGCTGTTTTTT.

This clone was picked up a small number of times. The chain joins TRBV11-2 to TRBJ2-7; 8 bases map to TRBD1. This CDR3 is 15 amino acids long. The germline CDR1 and CDR2 sequences are SGHAT and FQNNGV. With V trimmed by 6 bases and J by 2 bases, 9 bases remained unmatched. The CDR3 region is CASRPGQDLTYEQYF. CDR3 nucleotides: TGTGCCAGCAGACCGGGACAGGATTTAACCTACGAGCAGTACTTC.

The genes are TRBV28 and TRBJ1-1; possible D gene TRBD1, 5 bases. Germline loops: CDR1 MDHEN, CDR2 SYDVKM. CDR3 size: 15 residues. The V and J ends lost 8 bases and 4 bases respectively, with 20 bases between them. CDR3 amino acids: CASLIWGELGTEAFF. CDR3 bases: TGTGCCAGCCTAATTTGGGGGGAGCTCGGCACTGAAGCTTTCTTT.

The V and J genes are TRBV4-1 and TRBJ1-4, with D maybe TRBD1 (5 bases). This CDR3 comprises 16 residues. V lost 3 bases, J lost 5 bases, and 16 bases lay in between. CDR1 and CDR2 (germline): MGHRA, YSYEKL. Here the CDR3 DNA reads TGCGCCAGCAGCCACCAACGGGGACGGGGGAATGAAAAACTGTTTTTT. Encoded protein: CASSHQRGRGNEKLFF.

The chain couples TRBV29-1 to TRBJ1-4; D ambiguous. The V and J ends lost 1 base and 7 bases respectively, with 7 bases between them. The CDR3 length is 12 residues. CDR1 and CDR2 (germline): SQVTM, ANQGSEA. The CDR3 here is CSVEGASEKLFF. The CDR3, as DNA: TGCAGCGTTGAAGGAGCCTCTGAAAAACTGTTTTTT.

CDR3 DNA sequence: TGTGCCAGCAGCCGACAGGCTGTAGAAGTAGCCAAAAACATTCAGTACTTC. Amino acid sequence: CASSRQAVEVAKNIQYF. V gene TRBV2 combines with J gene TRBJ2-4; D perhaps matches TRBD1 (6 bases). V lost 6 bases, J lost 0 bases, and 18 bases lay in between. CDR3 length equals 17 residues. Looked up from germline, CDR1 is SNHLY and CDR2 is FYNNEI.

The chain recombines TRBV5-6 with TRBJ1-1, with D unresolved. The CDR3 totals 16 residues. The V end was cut by 0 bases, the J end by 0 bases, with 12 bases between. The germline CDR1 and CDR2 sequences are SGHDT and YYEEEE. CDR3 sequence (DNA): TGTGCCAGCAGCTTGGCTACTGAGGGCGTGAACACTGAAGCTTTCTTT. It translates to CASSLATEGVNTEAFF. The entire variable domain, with the rest obtained from reference TRBV5-6 and TRBJ1-1, is as follows: DAGVTQSPTHLIKTRGQQVTLRCSPKSGHDTVSWYQQALGQGPQFIFQYYEEEERQRGNFPDRFSGHQFPNYSSELNVNALLLGDSALYLCASSLATEGVNTEAFFGQGTRLTVV.

The chain recombines TRBV6-4 with TRBJ1-2; no reliable D call. This CDR3 comprises 13 residues. V was clipped by 2 bases and J by 8 bases, with 12 bases between them. Germline V gene data show CDR1 as MRHNA and CDR2 as SNTAGT. CDR3 amino acids: CASSDPSKEGYTF. The CDR3 region has the DNA TGTGCCAGCAGTGACCCTTCGAAAGAGGGCTACACCTTC.

The chain uses TRBV4-2 and TRBJ2-7, with TRBD2 matching 10 bases. V was clipped by 2 bases and J by 7 bases; unmatched bases: 11. Germline V gene lookup returns CDR1 LGHNA and CDR2 YNFKEQ. The CDR3 loop spans 16 amino acids. CDR3 nucleotide sequence: TGTGCCAGCAGCCAATTGGGAGCGGGAGGGCCAAATGAGCAGTACTTC. Its protein product is CASSQLGAGGPNEQYF.

V is TRBV5-1 and J is TRBJ1-1; D may be TRBD1 (5 bases). CDR1 and CDR2 from the germline V gene are SGHRS and YFSETQ. The length of the CDR3 is 14 residues. V lost 4 bases, J lost 3 bases, and 13 bases lay in between. CDR3 sequence (DNA): TGCGCCAGCAGCGCGGGACCGACAGACACTGAAGCTTTCTTT. Protein sequence: CASSAGPTDTEAFF.

The rearrangement links TRBV4-1 to TRBJ2-5, with 8 bases lining up with TRBD2. Trimming took 4 bases from V and 1 from J; bases not matched to a gene: 8. The CDR3 is 16 amino acids. Germline V CDR1 and CDR2: MGHRA, YSYEKL. The CDR3 is CASSPLSGGRQETQYF. The CDR3 DNA sequence: TGCGCCAGCAGCCCCCTTTCGGGGGGGCGCCAAGAGACCCAGTACTTC.

The chain has TRBV10-3 and TRBJ1-1; 10 positions match TRBD1. CDR1 is ENHRY, CDR2 SYGVKD, per germline. The CDR3 covers 14 residues. V shed 6 bases, J shed 4 bases, and the junction held 5 bases outside the gene matches. CDR3 amino acids: CAIRKDRGTTEAFF. The DNA of the CDR3 is TGTGCCATCAGGAAGGACAGGGGGACCACTGAAGCTTTCTTT.

V gene TRBV5-1 combines with J gene TRBJ2-5, with D possibly matching TRBD2 (6 bases). Trimming took off 4 bases at V and 5 bases at J, with 18 bases between the two ends. The CDR3 consists of 15 residues. CDR1 is SGHRS, CDR2 YFSETQ, per germline. The CDR3, as DNA: TGCGCCAGCAGCGCGGGACTGACACCGGGGGAGACCCAGTACTTC. Translating gives CASSAGLTPGETQYF. Looking up the rest from reference TRBV5-1 and TRBJ2-5 gives the full variable domain: KAGVTQTPRYLIKTRGQQVTLSCSPISGHRSVSWYQQTPGQGLQFLFEYFSETQRNKGNFPGRFSGRQFSNSRSEMNVSTLELGDSALYLCASSAGLTPGETQYFGPGTRLLVL.

This rearrangement joins TRBV11-2 to TRBJ1-5; D not certain. The CDR3 runs 17 residues. V was shortened by 3 bases and J by 0 bases, with 15 bases between the two germline ends. Germline lookup yields CDR1 SGHAT and CDR2 FQNNGV. The CDR3 protein is CASSLTPRLNSNQPQHF. The CDR3 coding sequence is TGTGCCAGCAGCTTGACCCCGCGACTGAATAGCAATCAGCCCCAGCATTTT.

The chain is built from TRBV27 and TRBJ2-5, with D maybe TRBD1 (6 bases). CDR1 MNHEY and CDR2 SMNVEV come from the germline V gene (reference sequence). The CDR3 covers 15 residues. V lost 5 bases and J lost 5, with 18 bases in between. CDR3 amino acids: CASSAQTGSGETQYF. The CDR3 nucleotides read TGTGCCAGCAGTGCGCAAACAGGGTCGGGGGAGACCCAGTACTTC.

This chain uses TRBV18 with TRBJ2-1; D might be TRBD1 (6 bases). The CDR3 runs 13 residues. Trimming cost V 2 bases and J 9 bases, with 11 bases left between them. The V gene's germline CDR1 is KGHSH and CDR2 LQKENI. As DNA, the CDR3 is TGTGCCAGCTCACCAAATCCCAGGGGTGAGCAGTTCTTC. Residues: CASSPNPRGEQFF.

This rearrangement joins TRBV28 to TRBJ1-1, with D perhaps TRBD1 (5 bases). This CDR3 is 13 amino acids long. Per the germline V gene, CDR1 is MDHEN and CDR2 is SYDVKM. The V end was cut by 3 bases, the J end by 4 bases, with 9 bases between. The CDR3 DNA follows: TGTGCCAGCAGTTTTCGGGGGAGCACTGAAGCTTTCTTT. As protein: CASSFRGSTEAFF.

About this clone: Other DNA sequences in this sample translate to the same CDR3. V and J are TRBV15 and TRBJ2-7; a weak D match, TRBD2 (5 bases). CDR1 and CDR2 from the germline V gene are LNHNV and YYDKDF (reference sequence). V lost 0 bases, J lost 7 bases, and 10 bases lay in between. CDR3 length: 13 residues. The CDR3 nucleotides read TGTGCCACCAGCAGAGACCGGGGTCGAGAGCAGTACTTC. Translating it yields CATSRDRGREQYF.

The V and J genes are TRBV2 and TRBJ1-1; 7 bases align to TRBD1. The germline V gene encodes CDR1 SNHLY and CDR2 FYNNEI. Trimming cost V 1 base and J 7 bases; bases outside gene matches: 6. The CDR3 is 14 amino acids. The chain's CDR3 is CASSEERGLGEAFF. The CDR3 DNA follows: TGTGCCAGCAGTGAAGAAAGGGGGCTTGGTGAAGCTTTCTTT.

The chain uses TRBV9 and TRBJ1-5; 9 bases agree with TRBD1. The germline V gene encodes CDR1 SGDLS and CDR2 YYNGEE. The CDR3 consists of 16 residues. Germline trimming cut 4 bases from V and 0 bases from J; bases unmatched to any gene: 5. CDR3 sequence (DNA): TGTGCCAGCAGCCCGGGGACAGGGATTAGCAATCAGCCCCAGCATTTT. Protein: CASSPGTGISNQPQHF.

A single count supports this clone. The genes are TRBV7-8 and TRBJ2-7; a weak D match, TRBD2 (6 bases). V lost 1 base and J 2 bases, leaving 12 bases between the germline ends. The CDR3 runs 15 residues. The germline gives CDR1 SGHVS, CDR2 FQNEAQ. CDR3 region: CASSLGRGSPYEQYF. CDR3 sequence (DNA): TGTGCCAGCAGCTTAGGCCGGGGGTCGCCCTACGAGCAGTACTTC.

The rearrangement links TRBV28 to TRBJ1-1; 8 bases map to TRBD1. V was clipped by 6 bases and J by 1 base; unmatched bases: 13. This CDR3 region has 17 residues. CDR1 is MDHEN, CDR2 SYDVKM, per germline. CDR3 residues: CASSLGQGGWGNTEAFF. The CDR3 nucleotides read TGTGCCAGCAGCCTTGGACAGGGAGGCTGGGGGAACACTGAAGCTTTCTTT.

A single count supports this clone. The chain recombines TRBV5-1 with TRBJ2-3; TRBD2 agrees at 12 bases. Germline CDR1 SGHRS, CDR2 YFSETQ. The CDR3 has 17 amino acids. Unmatched junction bases numbered 11, after V lost 6 bases and J lost 3 bases. The CDR3 sequence is CASTSRLAGVRTDTQYF. CDR3 DNA sequence: TGCGCCAGCACCTCGAGACTAGCGGGGGTTCGGACAGATACGCAGTATTTT.

The rearrangement uses TRBV27 and TRBJ1-5; D perhaps matches TRBD1 (5 bases). V dropped 5 bases and J dropped 0 bases, with 14 bases sitting between them. This CDR3 region has 16 residues. The V gene's germline CDR1 is MNHEY and CDR2 SMNVEV (reference sequence). As DNA, the CDR3 is TGTGCCAGCAGTCCACCTGGGGGGGATAGCAATCAGCCCCAGCATTTT. This gives the protein CASSPPGGDSNQPQHF.

The V gene is TRBV27, the J gene TRBJ2-4; maybe TRBD1 (6 bases). The V end was cut by 9 bases, the J end by 0 bases, with 12 bases between. The CDR3 covers 14 residues. Germline CDR1 and CDR2: MNHEY and SMNVEV (reference sequence). The chain's CDR3 is CASTQGLAKNIQYF. The CDR3, as DNA: TGTGCCAGTACCCAGGGGCTAGCCAAAAACATTCAGTACTTC.

The chain uses TRBV29-1 and TRBJ2-4; 8 nucleotides align to TRBD1. CDR1 and CDR2 from the germline V gene are SQVTM and ANQGSEA. J was trimmed by 7 bases and V by 7 bases; bases with no gene match: 6. The CDR3 sequence is 12 residues long. CDR3 protein: CSAVYRGNIQYF. CDR3 DNA sequence: TGCAGCGCGGTATACAGGGGGAACATTCAGTACTTC.